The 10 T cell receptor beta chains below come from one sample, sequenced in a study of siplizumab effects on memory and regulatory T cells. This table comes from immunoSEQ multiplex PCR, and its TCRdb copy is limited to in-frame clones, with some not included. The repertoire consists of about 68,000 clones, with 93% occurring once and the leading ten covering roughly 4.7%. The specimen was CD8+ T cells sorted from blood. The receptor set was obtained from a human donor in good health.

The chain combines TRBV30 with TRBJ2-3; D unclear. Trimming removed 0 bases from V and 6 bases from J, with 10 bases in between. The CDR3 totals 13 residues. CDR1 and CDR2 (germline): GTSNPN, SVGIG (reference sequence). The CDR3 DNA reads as TGTGCCTGGAGTGTGAGTAACGCGGATACGCAGTATTTT. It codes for CAWSVSNADTQYF.

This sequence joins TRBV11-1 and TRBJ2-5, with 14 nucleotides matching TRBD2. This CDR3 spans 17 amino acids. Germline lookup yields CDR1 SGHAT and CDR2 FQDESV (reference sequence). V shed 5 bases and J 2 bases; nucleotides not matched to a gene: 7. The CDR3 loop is CASSAGTSGGFQETQYF. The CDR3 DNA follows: TGTGCCAGCAGCGCCGGGACTAGCGGGGGTTTTCAAGAGACCCAGTACTTC. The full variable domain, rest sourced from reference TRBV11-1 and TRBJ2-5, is EAEVAQSPRYKITEKSQAVAFWCDPISGHATLYWYRQILGQGPELLVQFQDESVVDDSQLPKDRFSAERLKGVDSTLKIQPAELGDSAMYLCASSAGTSGGFQETQYFGPGTRLLVL.

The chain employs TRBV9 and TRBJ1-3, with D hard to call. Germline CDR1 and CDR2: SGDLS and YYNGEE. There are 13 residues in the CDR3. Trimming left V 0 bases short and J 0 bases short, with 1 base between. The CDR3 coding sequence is TGTGCCAGCAGCGTAGGCTCTGGAAACACCATATATTTT. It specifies CASSVGSGNTIYF.

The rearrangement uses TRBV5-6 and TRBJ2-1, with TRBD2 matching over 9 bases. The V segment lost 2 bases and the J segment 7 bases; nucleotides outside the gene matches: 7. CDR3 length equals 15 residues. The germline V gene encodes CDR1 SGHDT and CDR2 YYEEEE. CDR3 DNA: TGTGCCAGCAGCTTAAAAGCGGGGGGCCTAAATGAGCAGTTCTTC. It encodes CASSLKAGGLNEQFF.

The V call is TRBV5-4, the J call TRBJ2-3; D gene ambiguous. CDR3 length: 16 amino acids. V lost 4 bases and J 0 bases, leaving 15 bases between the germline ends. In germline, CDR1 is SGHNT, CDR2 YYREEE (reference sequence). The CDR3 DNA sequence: TGTGCCAGCAGCCCCCACCTGGTTCCTAGCACAGATACGCAGTATTTT. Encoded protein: CASSPHLVPSTDTQYF.

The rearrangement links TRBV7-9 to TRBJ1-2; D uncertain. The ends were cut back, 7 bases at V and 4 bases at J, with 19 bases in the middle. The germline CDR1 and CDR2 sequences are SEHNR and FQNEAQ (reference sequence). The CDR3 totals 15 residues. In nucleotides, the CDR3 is TGTGCCAGCATCGAAGACACCCGAATCCCCTATGGCTACACCTTC. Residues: CASIEDTRIPYGYTF. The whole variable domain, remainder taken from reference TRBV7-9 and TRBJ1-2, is DTGVSQNPRHKITKRGQNVTFRCDPISEHNRLYWYRQTLGQGPEFLTYFQNEAQLEKSRLLSDRFSAERPKGSFSTLEIQRTEQGDSAMYLCASIEDTRIPYGYTFGSGTRLTVV.

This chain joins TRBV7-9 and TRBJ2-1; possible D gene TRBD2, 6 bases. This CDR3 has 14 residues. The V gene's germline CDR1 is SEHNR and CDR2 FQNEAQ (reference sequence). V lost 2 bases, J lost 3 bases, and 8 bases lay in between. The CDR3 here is CASSLRLDYNEQFF. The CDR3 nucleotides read TGTGCCAGCAGCTTAAGACTAGACTACAATGAGCAGTTCTTC.

The CDR3 coding sequence is TGTGCCAGCAGCTTAGCGCTGGGAGAGGCCTACGAGCAGTACTTC. It codes for CASSLALGEAYEQYF. V gene TRBV7-7 combines with J gene TRBJ2-7, with D perhaps matching TRBD2 (5 bases). CDR3 length equals 15 residues. V lost 0 bases, J lost 2 bases, and 11 bases lay in between. Germline V gene sequence: CDR1 SSHAT, CDR2 FNYEAQ (reference sequence).

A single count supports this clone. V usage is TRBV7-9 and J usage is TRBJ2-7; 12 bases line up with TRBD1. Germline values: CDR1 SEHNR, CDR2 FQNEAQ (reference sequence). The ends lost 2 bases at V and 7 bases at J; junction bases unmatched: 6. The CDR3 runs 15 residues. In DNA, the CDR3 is TGTGCCAGCAGCTTACTGGGACAGGGGGCCGGGGAGCAGTACTTC. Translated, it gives CASSLLGQGAGEQYF.

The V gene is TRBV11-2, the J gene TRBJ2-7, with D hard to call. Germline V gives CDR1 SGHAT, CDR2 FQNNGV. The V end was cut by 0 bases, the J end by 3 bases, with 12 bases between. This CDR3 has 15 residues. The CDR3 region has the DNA TGTGCCAGCAGCTTAGACCGTAGTCCTCACTACGAGCAGTACTTC. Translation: CASSLDRSPHYEQYF.